A single sample is the source of the 23 T cell receptor beta chains below, sequenced in a study of response to subunit inactivated influenza vaccine. Each CDR3 protein gets one entry after TCRdb re-called the RT-PCR reads with MiXCR. The sample includes more than 450,000 distinct CDR3 sequences, 12% of them seen just once. The sample was PBMCs from blood, taken on the day of vaccination. These receptor sequences come from a man aged 45-65 years who received an inactivated influenza vaccine.

This clonotype was observed a handful of times. The chain combines TRBV6-5 with TRBJ1-1, with 10 bases aligning to TRBD1. The V segment lost 3 bases and the J segment 1 base; nucleotides outside the gene matches: 2. CDR3 length equals 15 residues. CDR1 MNHEY and CDR2 SVGAGI come from the germline V gene. Here the CDR3 reads CASSYRTGGNTEAFF. CDR3 nucleotides: TGTGCCAGCAGTTATCGGACAGGGGGGAACACTGAAGCTTTCTTT.

This clonotype was seen at least ten times. This chain joins TRBV5-1 and TRBJ1-2, with D possibly being TRBD1 (5 bases). The V end lost 0 bases, the J end lost 6 bases, and 12 bases lay between the germline ends. Germline V gene lookup returns CDR1 SGHRS and CDR2 YFSETQ. The CDR3 runs 14 residues. DNA of the CDR3: TGCGCCAGCAGCTTGGGCGAGGGGCGGAATGGCTACACCTTC. Translating it yields CASSLGEGRNGYTF.

This clonotype has ten or more counts. The chain employs TRBV28 and TRBJ1-2; 12 bases map to TRBD1. Germline trimming cut 5 bases from V and 3 bases from J; bases unmatched to any gene: 16. The CDR3 is made up of 19 amino acids. Germline V gene lookup returns CDR1 MDHEN and CDR2 SYDVKM. Here the CDR3 DNA reads TGTGCCAGCAGTACTCTCCCGTACCGGGACAGGGGGCCGGACTATGGCTACACCTTC. Its protein is CASSTLPYRDRGPDYGYTF.

This clonotype was observed a handful of times. V usage is TRBV11-1 and J usage is TRBJ2-5, with 7 bases identical to TRBD1. The CDR3 sequence is 18 residues long. J lost 5 bases, V lost 4 bases, and 19 bases had no gene match. Per germline, CDR1 SGHAT and CDR2 FQDESV (reference sequence). The DNA of the CDR3 is TGTGCCAGCAGCTCCCCCCTCTACGGGACCGCACAGGGGGAGACCCAGTACTTC. Protein product: CASSSPLYGTAQGETQYF.

This clonotype was recorded many times. The V and J genes are TRBV6-1 and TRBJ2-5, with D perhaps given as TRBD1 or TRBD2 (5 bases each). Germline CDR1 reads MNHNS; CDR2 reads SASEGT. V lost 5 bases, J lost 5 bases, and 12 bases lay in between. The CDR3 extends over 13 amino acids. The chain's CDR3 is CASSLRQRETQYF. In DNA form, the CDR3 reads TGTGCCAGCAGTCTCCGACAGCGGGAGACCCAGTACTTC.

The chain is built from TRBV7-9 and TRBJ2-7; possibly TRBD2 for D (5 bases). The CDR3 has 14 amino acids. Trimming left V 2 bases short and J 5 bases short, with 13 bases between. Per the germline V gene, CDR1 is SEHNR and CDR2 is FQNEAQ (reference sequence). The CDR3 loop reads CASSLSGIPHEQYF. The CDR3 DNA reads as TGTGCCAGCAGCTTATCGGGGATACCTCACGAGCAGTACTTC.

This chain joins TRBV7-2 and TRBJ2-7; D might be TRBD1 or TRBD2, each matching 5 bases. This CDR3 has 15 residues. Deletions cut 0 bases from V and 2 bases from J, with 11 bases between. The germline V gene has CDR1 SGHTA and CDR2 FQGNSA. The CDR3 reads CASSLAKLGPYEQYF. The DNA for the CDR3 is TGTGCCAGCAGCTTAGCGAAACTGGGACCCTACGAGCAGTACTTC.

As regards this clonotype: At one end, the junction sequence differs from germline, possibly due to a read error. The chain recombines TRBV5-1 with TRBJ2-7; tentatively, D is TRBD1 or TRBD2 (5 bases each). In germline, CDR1 is SGHRS, CDR2 YFSETQ. The CDR3 is 15 residues long. The CDR3, as DNA: TGTGCCAGCAGCTTAGATCGGGGCCTCTCCTACGAGCAGTACTTC. Its translation: CASSLDRGLSYEQYF.

This clonotype has just a few counts. The rearrangement links TRBV12-3 or TRBV12-4 to TRBJ1-5; unclear D gene. The CDR3 runs to 14 residues. V dropped 5 bases and J dropped 6 bases, with 14 bases sitting between them. Here the CDR3 DNA reads TGTGCCAGCAGTCCCGGGATTGGAGGTCAGCCCCAGCATTTT. As protein: CASSPGIGGQPQHF.

This clonotype was seen only a few times. V gene TRBV14 combines with J gene TRBJ2-7; 7 positions agree with TRBD1. The length of the CDR3 is 16 residues. The V gene end was trimmed by 0 bases and the J gene end by 4 bases; junction bases not matched to a gene: 9. Germline CDR1 is SGHDN and CDR2 is FVKESK. The CDR3 region is CASSQDALRGLYEQYF. Written as DNA, the CDR3 is TGTGCCAGCAGCCAAGATGCCCTAAGGGGGCTATACGAGCAGTACTTC.

V is TRBV7-2 and J is TRBJ1-2; 7 bases match TRBD1. V lost 8 bases, J lost 8 bases, and 8 bases stayed unmatched. CDR1 is SGHTA and CDR2 is FQGNSA in the germline V gene. The CDR3 contains 12 residues. The CDR3, as DNA: TGTGCCAGCGGGATACAGGGGTTGGGCTACACCTTC. This codes for CASGIQGLGYTF. The variable domain in full, with the rest retrieved from reference TRBV7-2 and TRBJ1-2, is GAGVSQSPSNKVTEKGKDVELRCDPISGHTALYWYRQSLGQGLEFLIYFQGNSAPDKSGLPSDRFSAERTGGSVSTLTIQRTQQEDSAVYLCASGIQGLGYTFGSGTRLTVV.

The chain combines TRBV12-3 or TRBV12-4 with TRBJ1-5, with a possible D match to TRBD1 (5 bases). The CDR3 is made up of 14 amino acids. With 3 bases removed from V and 2 bases from J, the gap between germline ends came to 8 bases. The CDR3 nucleotides read TGTGCCAGCAGTTTTGGGGGACGCAATCAGCCCCAGCATTTT. Protein product: CASSFGGRNQPQHF.

This clonotype was detected a few times. The rearrangement uses TRBV5-6 and TRBJ2-5; D ambiguous. The CDR3 runs to 16 residues. From germline, CDR1 is SGHDT and CDR2 YYEEEE. V was trimmed by 1 base and J by 2 bases, leaving 15 bases between them. The CDR3 sequence: CASSLLRHAVQETQYF. In DNA, the CDR3 is TGTGCCAGCAGCTTGCTTCGTCACGCCGTTCAAGAGACCCAGTACTTC.

This clonotype was detected a few times. The rearrangement joins TRBV20-1 to TRBJ2-1; TRBD2 matches 13 bases. Germline V gene lookup returns CDR1 DFQATT and CDR2 SNEGSKA (reference sequence). The CDR3 is made up of 17 amino acids. The trim removed 3 bases at V and 0 bases at J, leaving 5 bases unmatched. CDR3 coding DNA: TGCAGTGCTAGGACTAGCGGGAGGCCTTACTCCTACAATGAGCAGTTCTTC. Residues: CSARTSGRPYSYNEQFF.

This clonotype was counted between two and nine times. The chain uses TRBV28 and TRBJ2-2; 15 bases are shared with TRBD2. The germline CDR1 and CDR2 sequences are MDHEN and SYDVKM. The CDR3 extends over 18 amino acids. Losses at the gene ends were 5 bases for V and 4 bases for J; bases not matched to a gene: 8. The CDR3 DNA reads TGTGCCAGCAGTCATGGACTAGCGGGGGGGCGCGTCACCGGGGAGCTGTTTTTT. Protein sequence: CASSHGLAGGRVTGELFF.

The rearrangement uses TRBV29-1 and TRBJ1-1; D gene uncertain. Germline CDR1 is SQVTM and CDR2 is ANQGSEA. Trimming pared 7 bases from V and 3 bases from J, leaving 9 bases between. This CDR3 is built from 11 residues. The CDR3 here is CSGTADTEAFF. The DNA for the CDR3 is TGCAGCGGCACAGCCGACACTGAAGCTTTCTTT.

The rearrangement links TRBV6-4 to TRBJ2-7, with 8 bases aligning to TRBD2. The length of the CDR3 is 16 residues. J lost 2 bases, V lost 2 bases, and 8 bases had no gene match. Per germline, CDR1 MRHNA and CDR2 SNTAGT. DNA of the CDR3: TGTGCCAGCAGTGACATCCCCGGACTAGCAACCTACGAGCAGTACTTC. Amino acid sequence: CASSDIPGLATYEQYF.

The chain has TRBV9 and TRBJ1-3, with unresolved D. The CDR3 contains 14 residues. Germline V gene data show CDR1 as SGDLS and CDR2 as YYNGEE. Between the trimmed V and J ends, which lost 3 bases and 0 bases, there was a span of 7 bases. The CDR3 loop is CASSAGVSGNTIYF. CDR3 nucleotides: TGTGCCAGCAGCGCCGGGGTCTCTGGAAACACCATATATTTT.

The sample holds many counts of this clonotype. V and J are TRBV5-1 and TRBJ2-5; TRBD1 aligns across 10 bases. The junction had 3 bases not matched to a gene; V was cut back by 6 bases and J by 4 bases. CDR3 length: 13 amino acids. Germline loops: CDR1 SGHRS, CDR2 YFSETQ. The CDR3 DNA reads TGCGCCAGCACCCGGACAGGGGGAGAGACCCAGTACTTC. Its protein product is CASTRTGGETQYF.

The chain has TRBV6-5 and TRBJ2-7, with 11 nucleotides matching TRBD1. Per germline, CDR1 MNHEY and CDR2 SVGAGI. Trimming removed 5 bases from V and 2 bases from J; junction bases left unmatched: 8. This CDR3 spans 16 amino acids. The CDR3 region is CASSLHPGQGAYEQYF. The CDR3 bases are TGTGCCAGCAGTCTACACCCGGGACAGGGGGCCTACGAGCAGTACTTC.

The chain carries TRBV4-3 and TRBJ2-7; 7 nucleotides agree with TRBD2. The CDR3 runs to 13 residues. The trim removed 1 base at V and 5 bases at J, leaving 2 bases unmatched. Germline V gene lookup returns CDR1 LGHNA and CDR2 YSLEER. Here the CDR3 DNA reads TGCGCCAGCAGCCAAGGACTAGCCGACGAGCAGTACTTC. This codes for CASSQGLADEQYF.

The rearrangement uses TRBV2 and TRBJ2-3; D might be TRBD1 or TRBD2, each matching 6 bases. The CDR3 consists of 15 residues. V shed 1 base and J shed 2 bases, with 10 bases lying between them. Germline CDR1 reads SNHLY; CDR2 reads FYNNEI. CDR3 in amino acids: CASSEGGALTDTQYF. CDR3 DNA sequence: TGTGCCAGCAGTGAAGGGGGGGCCCTCACAGATACGCAGTATTTT.

This clonotype was seen ten or more times. The chain carries TRBV7-2 and TRBJ2-6; D remains unclear. The V end lost 1 base, the J end lost 0 bases, and 7 bases lay between the germline ends. The CDR3 extends over 16 amino acids. Germline-derived CDR1 and CDR2 are SGHTA and FQGNSA. In nucleotides, the CDR3 is TGTGCCAGCAGCTTAGTTCTGAACTCTGGGGCCAACGTCCTGACTTTC. This gives the protein CASSLVLNSGANVLTF.